Here is one T cell receptor beta chain with its context. Its antigen remains unidentified. This sample is part of a study of monozygotic twins with inflammatory bowel disease. Study-wide results and caveats: Inverse Simpson values showed less TCRbeta diversity in IBD patients than in their healthy co-twins. The authors could not tell different T cell subtypes apart.

Reanalyzing the 5' RACE reads, TCRdb keeps one entry per CDR3 protein, without DNA. This table lists 150,000 to 200,000 distinct CDR3 sequences. Germline CDR1 is SGHTA and CDR2 is FQGNSA. The CDR3 runs 17 residues. Collection of a roughly 2.7 ml blood sample took place per donor. The receptor's source is a human donor with ulcerative colitis or Crohn's disease, or a healthy co-twin of an affected twin (not recorded which). Sample: blood. This chain connects TRBV7-2 to TRBJ2-6; the D gene TCRdb calls, TRBD1, cannot be checked with no DNA. The chain's CDR3 is CASSLVVRGSGANVLTF.